This T cell receptor beta chain was retrieved from a study of OX40 agonist ivuxolimab in advanced cancers. Looking at the study overall: Prior checkpoint blockade (anti-PD-1, anti-PD-L1 or anti-CTLA-4) was permitted; over 30% had it. General study results and limits: Averaged across samples, CD8+ T cells carried more expanded clones than CD4+ did.

Germline V lookup: CDR1 LGHNA, CDR2 YSLEER. The germline V and J ends were trimmed by 0 bases and 4 bases, with 16 bases remaining between them. This CDR3 contains 16 residues. Of note for this clone: What it recognizes is unknown.

The method was immunoSEQ multiplex PCR; TCRdb's version includes in-frame clones alone and lacks a portion of them. The profile shows about 82,000 clones, around 78% of them singletons. Enrollment shut out patients with autoimmune disease history or systemic immunosuppression. Blood specimens came from baseline, cycle 4 day 1, and cycle 7 day 1. This chain joins TRBV4-3 and TRBJ2-7; the D gene is possibly TRBD1 (5 bases). This receptor was identified in an adult with an advanced solid tumor such as melanoma, head and neck, liver or kidney cancer. Sequenced here: CD4+ or CD8+ T cells sorted from blood, sampled in a trial of the OX40 agonist ivuxolimab. The DNA of the CDR3 is TGCGCCAGCAGCCAAGATTCGAGGCAGGGCGCGTACGAGCAGTACTTC. This gives the protein CASSQDSRQGAYEQYF.